This T cell receptor (beta chain) was identified in a study of blood T cells in healthy people across ages. The CDR3 extends over 15 amino acids. Trimming left V 4 bases short and J 6 bases short, with 20 bases between. In germline, CDR1 is SGHRS, CDR2 YFSETQ. General study points: The long-lived group displayed more naive CD4+ cells, plus higher diversity, than the aged donors did.

Total RNA extracted from each sample amounted to at least 5 micrograms. Comments on this clonotype: Its specificity is not known.

Together with a sample-barcoded 5' primer, a J-beta primer mix was included in a second PCR lasting about 7 to 11 cycles. TCRdb reprocessed the 5' RACE reads with MiXCR, giving one entry per CDR3 protein. The sample shows 630,000 or so distinct CDR3 sequences, about 30% of them seen only once. The sequenced material came from blood. This chain connects TRBV5-1 to TRBJ2-7; weak D call: TRBD1 (6 bases). This TCR was recovered from an elderly woman in good health. CDR3 residues: CASSTGTSKGGEQYF. The CDR3 DNA reads as TGCGCCAGCAGCACCGGGACATCTAAAGGGGGCGAGCAGTACTTC.